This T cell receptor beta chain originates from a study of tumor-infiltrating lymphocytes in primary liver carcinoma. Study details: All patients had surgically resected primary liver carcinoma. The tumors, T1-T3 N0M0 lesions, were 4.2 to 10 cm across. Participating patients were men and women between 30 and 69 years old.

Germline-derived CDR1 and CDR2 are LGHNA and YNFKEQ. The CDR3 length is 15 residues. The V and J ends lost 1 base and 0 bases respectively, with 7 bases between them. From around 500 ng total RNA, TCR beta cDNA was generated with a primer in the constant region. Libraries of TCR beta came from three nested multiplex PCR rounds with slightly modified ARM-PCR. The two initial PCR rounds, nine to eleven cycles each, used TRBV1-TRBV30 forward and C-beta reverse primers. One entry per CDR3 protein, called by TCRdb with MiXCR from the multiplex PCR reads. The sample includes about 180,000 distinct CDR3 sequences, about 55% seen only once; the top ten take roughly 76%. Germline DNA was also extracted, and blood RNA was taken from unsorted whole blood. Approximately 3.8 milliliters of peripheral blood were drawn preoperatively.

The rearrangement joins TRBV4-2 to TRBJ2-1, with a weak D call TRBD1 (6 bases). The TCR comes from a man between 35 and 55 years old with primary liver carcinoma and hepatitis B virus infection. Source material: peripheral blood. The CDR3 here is CASSQATGSYNEQFF. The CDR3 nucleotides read TGTGCCAGCAGCCAAGCGACAGGCTCCTACAATGAGCAGTTCTTC.